This T cell receptor (beta chain) came from a study of PD-L1 blockade in urothelial cancer. About the study: Patients went on atezolizumab in the mid-2010s, receiving 1,200 mg intravenously every 3 weeks.

Synthetic TCR analog templates were spiked into all PCRs individually. The repertoire was sequenced with immunoSEQ multiplex PCR; TCRdb's copy has only in-frame clones and lacks some. The sample consists of 35,000 to 50,000 clones, around 89% of them appearing once. Pretreatment sampling and on-treatment sampling together yielded between 1 and 8 samples for each patient. A single count supports this clone. Germline CDR1 reads MNHEY; CDR2 reads SMNVEV (reference sequence). The length of the CDR3 is 16 residues. After removal of 7 bases from V and 7 bases from J, the junction contained 15 bases not matched to a gene.

The receptor was derived from a woman aged 60-75 years with urothelial cancer. The input for sequencing was PBMCs, taken around atezolizumab (anti-PD-L1) treatment. This chain links TRBV27 with TRBJ1-4; 7 bases match TRBD1. The CDR3: CASTKQGTTGFEKLFF. CDR3 DNA sequence: TGTGCCAGCACAAAACAGGGGACGACGGGTTTTGAAAAACTGTTTTTT.